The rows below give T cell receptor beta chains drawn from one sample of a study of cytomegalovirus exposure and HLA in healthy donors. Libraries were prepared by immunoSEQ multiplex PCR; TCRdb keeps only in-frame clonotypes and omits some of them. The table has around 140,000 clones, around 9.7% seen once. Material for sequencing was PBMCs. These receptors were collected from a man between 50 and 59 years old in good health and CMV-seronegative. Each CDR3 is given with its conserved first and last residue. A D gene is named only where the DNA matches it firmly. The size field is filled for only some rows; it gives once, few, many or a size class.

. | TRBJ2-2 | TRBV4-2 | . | TGTGCCAGCAGCCAAGGGATCACAGGCACCGGGGAGCTGTTTTTT | CASSQGITGTGELFF
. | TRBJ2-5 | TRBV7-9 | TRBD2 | TGTGCCAGCATCCTGGGGGGGGGCCAAGAGACCCAGTACTTC | CASILGGGQETQYF
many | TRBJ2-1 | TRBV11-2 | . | TGTGCCAGCAGCTTAGCCGATGAGCAGTTCTTC | CASSLADEQFF
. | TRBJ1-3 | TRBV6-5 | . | TGTGCCAGCAGTTCCTCTGGGACAAGGTGGAACACCATATATTTT | CASSSSGTRWNTIYF
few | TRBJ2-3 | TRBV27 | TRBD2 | TGTGCCAGCAGTACGCCGGGACTAGCGGGGGGTAGCACAGATACGCAGTATTTT | CASSTPGLAGGSTDTQYF
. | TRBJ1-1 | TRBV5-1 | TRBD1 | TGCGCCAGCAGCTTGTCAGGGGGCTACACTGAAGCTTTCTTT | CASSLSGGYTEAFF
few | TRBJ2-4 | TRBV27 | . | TGTGCCAGCAGCAGAACGACTCAAAACATTCAGTACTTC | CASSRTTQNIQYF
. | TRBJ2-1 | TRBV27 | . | TGTGCCAGCAGCCCAAACTCGGCGAGGGCGGTACAGTTCTTC | CASSPNSARAVQFF
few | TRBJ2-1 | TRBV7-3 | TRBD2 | TGTGCCAGCAGGCCAGAGGGGGGACTAGCGGGAGGGCCTAGGGTTGAGCAGTTCTTC | CASRPEGGLAGGPRVEQFF
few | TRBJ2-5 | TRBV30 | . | TGTGCCTGGAGAGATGGGGTGCGGGCCAAGGGAGAGACCCAGTACTTC | CAWRDGVRAKGETQYF
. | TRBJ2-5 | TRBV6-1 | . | TGTGCCAGCAGTGAATTGAAGGGGTCAGGGTACCAAGAGACCCAGTACTTC | CASSELKGSGYQETQYF
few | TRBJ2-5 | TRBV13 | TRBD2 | TGTGCCAGCAGCTTACGACTAGCGGGATTGGAGACCCAGTACTTC | CASSLRLAGLETQYF
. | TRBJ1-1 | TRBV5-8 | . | TGTGCCAGCAGCTTGGCTCTTTCGGACACTGAAGCTTTCTTT | CASSLALSDTEAFF
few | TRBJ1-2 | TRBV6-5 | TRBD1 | TGTGCCAGCAGTTATTATCCAGGGGGTACCTATGGCTACACCTTC | CASSYYPGGTYGYTF
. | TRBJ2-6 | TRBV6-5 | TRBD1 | TGTGCCAGCAGTTACGGGACAGCTGGGGCCAACGTCCTGACTTTC | CASSYGTAGANVLTF
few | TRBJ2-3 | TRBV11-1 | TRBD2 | TGTGCCAGCAGGTCAGGGAGCGGGGCCACAGATACGCAGTATTTT | CASRSGSGATDTQYF
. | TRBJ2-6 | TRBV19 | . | TGTGCCAGTAGTTCCGCAGGGGAACCTGGGGCCAACGTCCTGACTTTC | CASSSAGEPGANVLTF
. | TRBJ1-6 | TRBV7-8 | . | TGTGCCAGCAGCTTACCCCCAATGGCGGGTTCCTATAATTCACCCCTCCACTTT | CASSLPPMAGSYNSPLHF
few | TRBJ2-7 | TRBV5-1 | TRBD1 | TGCGCCAGCAGCTTACTGGGACAGGACTCCTACGAGCAGTACTTC | CASSLLGQDSYEQYF
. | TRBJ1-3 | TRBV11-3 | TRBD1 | TGTGCCAGCAGCCCGGGGACAGCCGGAAACACCATATATTTT | CASSPGTAGNTIYF